This TCR beta chain appears in the sequencing data of a study of blood T cell repertoires in COVID-19. At the level of the study: The origin of the acute and convalescent COVID-19 samples was the United States, Italy and Spain. Nucleic acid was either cDNA or gDNA, and it came from T cells, B-cell-depleted T cells, or PBMCs.

Original data processing: Nucleated cell number was recorded as an estimate derived from reference gene primer amplification. TCRdb's table, derived via immunoSEQ multiplex PCR, lists solely in-frame clones and lacks some. The DNA was the basis for D and trimming; V, J and clone size are from that table. This table holds roughly 180,000 clones, 86% found once. In germline, CDR1 is MNHEY, CDR2 SMNVEV (reference sequence). The V gene lost 9 bases and the J gene lost 7 bases, with 19 bases spanning the gap. This CDR3 contains 14 residues. This clonotype was sampled from a woman aged 25 to 39 with active or convalescent COVID-19. The chain employs TRBV27 and TRBJ2-1; D unresolved. Sample: peripheral blood. The CDR3 reads CASRKRGDRNEQFF. The DNA of the CDR3 is TGTGCCAGTAGAAAACGCGGAGACCGGAATGAGCAGTTCTTC.